This entry is about one T cell receptor beta chain. Its specificity is not known. Enrollment excluded any patients with other autoimmune diseases, uncontrolled infections, pregnancy or lactation. This sample stems from a study of Graves' ophthalmopathy and Graves' hyperthyroidism. General study findings and limits: Both an approximately 70% sensitivity and an approximately 77% specificity characterized the model's predictions of ophthalmopathy progression. Clonotypes were expanded in thyroid at above 0.001 frequency, and most also appeared in blood.

Researchers took RNA transcripts and amplified TCR beta CDR3 regions from them. First-round RT-PCR with HTBI primers preceded a second-round multiplex PCR. TCRdb re-called the multiplex PCR reads through MiXCR, storing one row per CDR3 protein. The table records about 700,000 distinct CDR3 sequences, roughly 39% of them present only once. The V gene end was trimmed by 6 bases and the J gene end by 0 bases; junction bases not matched to a gene: 4. Looked up from germline, CDR1 is SQVTM and CDR2 is ANQGSEA. The CDR3 runs 13 residues. Sequenced: peripheral blood. This receptor was taken from an adult man with Graves' ophthalmopathy. The chain is built from TRBV29-1 and TRBJ2-5, with TRBD1 identical over 7 bases. In nucleotides, the CDR3 is TGCAGCGTGGGACAGCGAGACCAAGAGACCCAGTACTTC. Its translation: CSVGQRDQETQYF.